The count of the clone carrying this T cell receptor beta chain is one. The sample originates from a study of blood T cell repertoires in COVID-19. About the study: The study drew acute and convalescent COVID-19 samples from the United States, Italy and Spain. PBMCs, B-cell-depleted T cells, or T cells provided the cDNA or gDNA that made up the material.

Original handling: Amplification from reference gene primers served as the basis for estimated nucleated cell counts. Clones were sequenced by immunoSEQ multiplex PCR, and TCRdb holds only the in-frame ones, with some missing. That table furnishes V, J and clone size, whereas the DNA furnished D and trimming. Among 50,000 to 75,000 clones listed, 85% to 95% were seen once. The CDR3 extends over 11 amino acids. Germline assignment: CDR1 MDHEN and CDR2 SYDVKM. V shed 10 bases and J shed 4 bases, with 10 bases lying between them. The specimen sequenced was peripheral blood. The chain links TRBV28 to TRBJ1-2; D unclear. The TCR was taken from a middle-aged man with active COVID-19. The CDR3: CATSTSYGYTF. Here the CDR3 DNA reads TGTGCCACCTCGACATCCTATGGCTACACCTTC.